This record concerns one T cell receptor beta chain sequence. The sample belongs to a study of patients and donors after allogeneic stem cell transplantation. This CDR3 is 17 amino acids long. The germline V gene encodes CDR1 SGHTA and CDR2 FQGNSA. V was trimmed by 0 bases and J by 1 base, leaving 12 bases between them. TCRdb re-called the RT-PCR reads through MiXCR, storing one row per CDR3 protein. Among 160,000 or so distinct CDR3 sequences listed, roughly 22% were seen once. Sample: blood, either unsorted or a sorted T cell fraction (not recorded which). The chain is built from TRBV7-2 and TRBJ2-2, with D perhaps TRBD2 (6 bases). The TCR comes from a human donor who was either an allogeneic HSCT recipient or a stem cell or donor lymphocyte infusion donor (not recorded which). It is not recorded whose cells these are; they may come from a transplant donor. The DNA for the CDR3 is TGTGCCAGCAGCTTAGCGCTTAGTAGCGGGAACACCGGGGAGCTGTTTTTT. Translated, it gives CASSLALSSGNTGELFF.